A single sample gave rise to the 5 T cell receptor beta chains below, sequenced in a study of CD8 T cells in Susac syndrome. With random hexamers, reverse transcription was performed on roughly 0.5 to 1 ug of RNA. One entry per CDR3 protein, called by TCRdb with MiXCR from the immunoSEQ multiplex PCR reads. The profile shows about 57,000 distinct CDR3 sequences, about 92% of them singletons. Sequencing used CD8+ T cells from PBMCs. Receptors originate from a human donor with multiple sclerosis.

The chain uses TRBV5-1 and TRBJ1-2; a possible D gene is TRBD1 (5 bases). Trimming shortened V by 6 bases and J by 5 bases, and 11 bases separated the two germline ends. This CDR3 has 12 residues. Germline V gives CDR1 SGHRS, CDR2 YFSETQ. CDR3: CASTDEGYGYTF. The DNA of the CDR3 is TGCGCCAGCACCGACGAGGGGTATGGCTACACCTTC.

The chain has TRBV12-3 or TRBV12-4 and TRBJ2-7, with TRBD2 identical over 10 bases. Trimming took 8 bases from V and 4 from J; bases not matched to a gene: 5. This CDR3 contains 13 residues. The CDR3 coding sequence is TGTGCCAGCCGCCTTAGCGGGGGGTACGAGCAGTACTTC. Translating it yields CASRLSGGYEQYF.

This clonotype appeared once. The chain recombines TRBV6-2 or TRBV6-3 with TRBJ1-2, with TRBD1 identical over 8 bases. The CDR3 is made up of 16 amino acids. With V trimmed by 5 bases and J by 2 bases, 10 bases remained unmatched. Germline V gene data show CDR1 as MNHEY and CDR2 as SVGEGT. The chain's CDR3 is CASSPRDRIANYGYTF. In DNA form, the CDR3 reads TGTGCCAGCAGTCCCCGGGACAGGATCGCCAACTATGGCTACACCTTC.

The chain recombines TRBV7-9 with TRBJ1-6; D is undetermined. The CDR3 covers 13 residues. Looked up from germline, CDR1 is SEHNR and CDR2 is FQNEAQ (reference sequence). The V gene lost 7 bases and the J gene lost 9 bases, with 13 bases spanning the gap. This CDR3 is CASTQAWGSPLHF. The DNA for the CDR3 is TGTGCCAGCACCCAGGCCTGGGGTTCACCCCTCCACTTT. The full variable domain, with the rest looked up from reference TRBV7-9 and TRBJ1-6, is DTGVSQNPRHKITKRGQNVTFRCDPISEHNRLYWYRQTLGQGPEFLTYFQNEAQLEKSRLLSDRFSAERPKGSFSTLEIQRTEQGDSAMYLCASTQAWGSPLHFGNGTRLTVT.

V usage is TRBV30 and J usage is TRBJ1-1, with 10 bases lining up with TRBD1. The CDR3 is 13 amino acids. Trimming at V came to 8 bases and at J to 5 bases, leaving 8 bases not matched to a gene. The germline gives CDR1 GTSNPN, CDR2 SVGIG (reference sequence). Written as DNA, the CDR3 is TGTGCCGAAGACAGGGGGCCGGGAACTGAAGCTTTCTTT. This encodes CAEDRGPGTEAFF. Full variable domain (rest looked up from reference TRBV30 and TRBJ1-1): SQTIHQWPATLVQPVGSPLSLECTVEGTSNPNLYWYRQAAGRGLQLLFYSVGIGQISSEVPQNLSASRPQDRQFILSSKKLLLSDSGFYLCAEDRGPGTEAFFGQGTRLTVV.